This passage covers 8 T cell receptor beta chains from one sample sequenced in a study of T cells in localized non-small cell lung cancer. The table came from immunoSEQ multiplex PCR; TCRdb's copy has only in-frame clones and leaves some out. The data show approximately 63,000 clones, 70% to 90% seen once. Sequences were derived from peripheral blood, sampled before any cancer treatment. The source is a man between 35 and 75 years old with stage I squamous cell lung carcinoma.

The rearrangement uses TRBV6-5 and TRBJ1-4; no clear D gene. There are 11 residues in the CDR3. The V and J ends lost 10 bases and 2 bases respectively, with 5 bases between them. In germline, CDR1 is MNHEY, CDR2 SVGAGI. The chain's CDR3 is CATQTNEKLFF. The CDR3 DNA is TGTGCCACCCAGACTAATGAAAAACTGTTTTTT.

The CDR3 nucleotides are TGTGCCAGCAGCTTAGCAGCGGGAGGGTTGGAGACCCAGTACTTC. As protein: CASSLAAGGLETQYF. J is TRBJ2-5 and V is TRBV7-2, with 10 bases lining up with TRBD2. Germline CDR1 SGHTA, CDR2 FQGNSA. The CDR3 extends over 15 amino acids. Losses at the gene ends were 0 bases for V and 5 bases for J; bases not matched to a gene: 3.

V is TRBV19 and J is TRBJ1-5, with D possibly TRBD1 on 6 matching bases. The CDR3 loop spans 15 amino acids. V was clipped by 7 bases and J by 6 bases, with 19 bases between them. Germline CDR1 LNHDA, CDR2 SQIVND (reference sequence). For the CDR3, the DNA is TGTGCCAGTATACCAGCGGGGCAGGGGCCTCAGCCCCAGCATTTT. Its translation: CASIPAGQGPQPQHF.

The V and J genes are TRBV7-8 and TRBJ2-3; D may correspond to TRBD1 or TRBD2 (6 bases each). V lost 7 bases, J lost 0 bases, and 11 bases lay in between. The CDR3 is made up of 14 amino acids. CDR1 is SGHVS, CDR2 FQNEAQ, per germline. In DNA, the CDR3 is TGTGCCAGCACCCCGGGGGCCAGCACAGATACGCAGTATTTT. Translating gives CASTPGASTDTQYF.

V usage is TRBV19 and J usage is TRBJ2-3; the D gene is possibly TRBD2 (5 bases). The CDR3 contains 15 residues. The ends were cut back, 2 bases at V and 2 bases at J, with 11 bases in the middle. CDR1 LNHDA and CDR2 SQIVND come from the germline V gene (reference sequence). The CDR3 protein is CASSILGGLTDTQYF. CDR3 coding DNA: TGTGCCAGTAGTATACTTGGAGGCCTCACAGATACGCAGTATTTT.

The gene calls are TRBV5-4 and TRBJ1-1, with D perhaps TRBD1 (6 bases). Trimming removed 5 bases from V and 0 bases from J, with 14 bases in between. Germline assignment: CDR1 SGHNT and CDR2 YYREEE (reference sequence). The CDR3 extends over 15 amino acids. CDR3 amino acids: CASSWGRDMNTEAFF. Written as DNA, the CDR3 is TGTGCCAGCAGTTGGGGCAGGGACATGAACACTGAAGCTTTCTTT.

Here the CDR3 DNA reads TGTGCCAGCAGCTTTGGGGCAGTTAGCTATGGCTACACCTTC. Amino acid sequence: CASSFGAVSYGYTF. This chain links TRBV28 with TRBJ1-2; possibly TRBD1 for D (5 bases). Germline V gene lookup returns CDR1 MDHEN and CDR2 SYDVKM. CDR3 length: 14 residues. The V gene lost 6 bases and the J gene lost 4 bases, with 15 bases spanning the gap.

This chain joins TRBV11-3 and TRBJ2-2; 8 nucleotides line up with TRBD1. Trimming cost V 6 bases and J 0 bases; bases outside gene matches: 12. Per the germline V gene, CDR1 is SGHNT and CDR2 is YENEEA. The CDR3 contains 18 residues. The CDR3 region has the DNA TGTGCCAGCAGTCTAGTCTATGGGACAGGAACGAACACCGGGGAGCTGTTTTTT. It encodes CASSLVYGTGTNTGELFF.